This TCR beta chain was documented in a study of blood T cells in healthy people across ages. This clonotype was counted only a few times. A sample-barcoded 5' primer and a J-beta primer mix were used in a second PCR of roughly 6 to 11 cycles. Each CDR3 protein is one row after TCRdb ran MiXCR on the 5' RACE reads. The sample shows approximately 800,000 distinct CDR3 sequences, around 25% of them seen only once. Another study also made use of these data, one on T cells of mothers and their children. That paper states: Samples were provided by three healthy Caucasian mothers and their six children. Per child, around 3 million TCR beta CDR3 reads were obtained, against over 9.5 million per mother. Overlap in related mother-child pairs always slightly exceeded unrelated pairs, never significantly.

The sequenced sample consisted of blood. The clonotype originates from a boy aged 10-17 years in good health.

CDR3 amino acids: CASSFSPGGNGNTIYF. In nucleotides, the CDR3 is TGTGCCAGCAGTTTTTCTCCGGGAGGGAACGGAAACACCATATATTTT. The V gene is TRBV28, the J gene TRBJ1-3, with D unresolved. CDR3 length: 16 residues. Germline assignment: CDR1 MDHEN and CDR2 SYDVKM. Trimming left V 3 bases short and J 4 bases short, with 16 bases between.